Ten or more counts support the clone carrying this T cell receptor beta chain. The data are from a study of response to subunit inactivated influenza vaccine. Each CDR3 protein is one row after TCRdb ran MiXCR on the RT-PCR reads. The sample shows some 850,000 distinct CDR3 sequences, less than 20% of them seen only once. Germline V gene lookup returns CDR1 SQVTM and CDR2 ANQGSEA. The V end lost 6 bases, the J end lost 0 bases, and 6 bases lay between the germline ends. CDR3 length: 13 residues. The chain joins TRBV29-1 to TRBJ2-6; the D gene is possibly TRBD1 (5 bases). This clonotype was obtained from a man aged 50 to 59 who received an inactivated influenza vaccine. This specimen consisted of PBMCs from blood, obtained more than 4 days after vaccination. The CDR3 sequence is CSVGDSGANVLTF. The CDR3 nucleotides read TGCAGCGTAGGGGACTCTGGGGCCAACGTCCTGACTTTC.